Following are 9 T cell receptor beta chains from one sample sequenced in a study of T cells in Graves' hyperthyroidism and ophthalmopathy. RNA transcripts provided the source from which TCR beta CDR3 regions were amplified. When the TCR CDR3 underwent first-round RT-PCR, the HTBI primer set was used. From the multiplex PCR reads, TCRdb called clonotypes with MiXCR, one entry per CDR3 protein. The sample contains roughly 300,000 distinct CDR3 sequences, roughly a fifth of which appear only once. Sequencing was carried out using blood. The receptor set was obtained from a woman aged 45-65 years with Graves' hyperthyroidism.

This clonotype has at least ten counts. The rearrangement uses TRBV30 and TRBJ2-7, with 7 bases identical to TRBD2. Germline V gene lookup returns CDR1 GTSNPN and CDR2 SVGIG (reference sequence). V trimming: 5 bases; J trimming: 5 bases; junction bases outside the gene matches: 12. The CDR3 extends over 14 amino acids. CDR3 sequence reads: CAWGWAAGADEQYF. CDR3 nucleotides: TGTGCCTGGGGTTGGGCGGCGGGAGCAGACGAGCAGTACTTC.

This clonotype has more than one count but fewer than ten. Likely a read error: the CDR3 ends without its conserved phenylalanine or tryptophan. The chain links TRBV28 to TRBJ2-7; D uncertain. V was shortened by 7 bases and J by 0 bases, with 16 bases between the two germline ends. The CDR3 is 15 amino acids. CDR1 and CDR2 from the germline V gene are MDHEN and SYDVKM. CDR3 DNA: TGTGCCAGCAACCCGGGTCCTCCGCGCTCCTACGAGCAGTACTCT. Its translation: CASNPGPPRSYEQYS.

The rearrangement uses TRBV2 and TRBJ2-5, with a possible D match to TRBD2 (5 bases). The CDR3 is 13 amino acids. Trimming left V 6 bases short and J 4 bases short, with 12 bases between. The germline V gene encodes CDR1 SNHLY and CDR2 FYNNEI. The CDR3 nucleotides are TGTGCCAGCAGCGTCTCCGCGGGAGAGACCCAGTACTTC. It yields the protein CASSVSAGETQYF. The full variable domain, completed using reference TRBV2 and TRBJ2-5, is EPEVTQTPSHQVTQMGQEVILRCVPISNHLYFYWYRQILGQKVEFLVSFYNNEISEKSEIFDDQFSVERPDGSNFTLKIRSTKLEDSAMYFCASSVSAGETQYFGPGTRLLVL.

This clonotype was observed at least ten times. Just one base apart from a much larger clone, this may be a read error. The CDR3 region is CASRGQGSTGELFF. The CDR3 bases are TGTGCCAGCAGGGGACAGGGGAGCACCGGGGAGCTGTTTTTT. This chain connects TRBV6-1 to TRBJ2-2; TRBD1 matches 10 bases. CDR3 size: 14 residues. The germline gives CDR1 MNHNS, CDR2 SASEGT. The V gene end was trimmed by 6 bases and the J gene end by 4 bases; junction bases not matched to a gene: 2.

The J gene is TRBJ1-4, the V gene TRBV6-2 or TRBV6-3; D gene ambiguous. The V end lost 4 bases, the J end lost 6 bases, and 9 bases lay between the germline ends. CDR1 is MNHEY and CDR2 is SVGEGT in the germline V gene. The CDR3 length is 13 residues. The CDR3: CASSFPWDEKLFF. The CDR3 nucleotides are TGTGCCAGCAGTTTCCCTTGGGATGAAAAACTGTTTTTT.

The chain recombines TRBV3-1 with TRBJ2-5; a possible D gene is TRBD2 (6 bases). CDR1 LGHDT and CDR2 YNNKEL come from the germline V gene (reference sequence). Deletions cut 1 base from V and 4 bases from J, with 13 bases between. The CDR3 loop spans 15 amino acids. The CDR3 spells CASSQGRGTGETQYF. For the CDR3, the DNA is TGTGCCAGCAGCCAAGGGCGAGGGACTGGAGAGACCCAGTACTTC.

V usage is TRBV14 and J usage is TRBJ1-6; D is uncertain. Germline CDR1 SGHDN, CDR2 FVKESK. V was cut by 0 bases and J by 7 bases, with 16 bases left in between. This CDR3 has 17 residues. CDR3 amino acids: CASSQELGSEPNSPLHF. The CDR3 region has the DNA TGTGCCAGCAGCCAAGAACTGGGTTCAGAGCCCAATTCACCCCTCCACTTT.

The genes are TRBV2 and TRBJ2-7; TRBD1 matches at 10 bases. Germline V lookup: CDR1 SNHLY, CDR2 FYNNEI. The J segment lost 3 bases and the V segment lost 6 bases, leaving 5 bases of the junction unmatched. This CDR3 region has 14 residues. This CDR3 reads CASRSRTGGYEQYF. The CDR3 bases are TGTGCCAGCAGATCCCGGACAGGGGGCTACGAGCAGTACTTC.

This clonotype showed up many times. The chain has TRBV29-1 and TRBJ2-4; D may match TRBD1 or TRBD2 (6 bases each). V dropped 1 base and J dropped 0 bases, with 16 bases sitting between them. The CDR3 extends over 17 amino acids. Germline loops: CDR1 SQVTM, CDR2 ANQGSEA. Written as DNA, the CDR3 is TGCAGCGTTGAAGTTTTGATAGGAGGGGGAGCCAAAAACATTCAGTACTTC. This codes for CSVEVLIGGGAKNIQYF.